Listed below are T cell receptor beta chains from one sample, sequenced in a study of metastatic and nonmetastatic thyroid tumors. TCRdb reprocessed the PCR reads using MiXCR. The sample shows roughly 18,000 clones, about 30% of them seen only once. Sequenced material: tumor tissue. All receptors derive from a female donor with papillary thyroid cancer or a benign thyroid nodule (not recorded which). Some clones in this sample may be carry-over from other donors' samples. Both conserved end residues are trimmed from each CDR3.

V gene,J gene,CDR3 protein
TRBV3-1,TRBJ1-2,ASSQDNPRIGYT
TRBV20-1,TRBJ1-2,SARLQGSLNYGYT
TRBV28,TRBJ2-7,ASSLWDSYEQY
TRBV7-8,TRBJ1-1,ASSLAVAKRGTEAF
TRBV28,TRBJ2-2,ASRERTGELF
TRBV6-1,TRBJ2-7,AIDLDWGHEQY
TRBV30,TRBJ2-7,AWDFSRGSYEQY
TRBV2,TRBJ1-6,ASRGTGSPLH
TRBV4-2,TRBJ2-2,SSRGKGLAGDTGELF
TRBV6-1,TRBJ1-1,ASMGKGAPLVTEAF
TRBV2,TRBJ1-1,ASSEVHAGRPMA
TRBV28,TRBJ1-2,AISPHRVTGGGYT
TRBV2,TRBJ2-3,ASSVQGTDTQY
TRBV9,TRBJ2-7,ASSPKASSLYEQY
TRBV2,TRBJ2-5,ASSQDRPSGGTQY
TRBV18,TRBJ2-7,ASSLNTAREQY
TRBV19,TRBJ1-1,ASSVSRVNTEAF